This entry describes one T cell receptor (beta chain). Its antigen is not known. The data derive from a study of blood T cells in healthy people across ages. Study conclusions and caveats: Per million T cells, TCR beta diversity dropped roughly linearly as age increased. One million T cells yielded diversity estimates that were considered underestimates. Naive CD4+ cell counts and diversity both ran higher in long-lived than in aged donors. PBMCs left unsorted prevented a conclusive naive versus antigen-experienced comparison.

Then a second PCR, running about 7 to 11 cycles, was carried out with a sample-barcoded 5' primer and a J-beta primer mix. From the 5' RACE reads, TCRdb called clonotypes with MiXCR, one entry per CDR3 protein. The sample includes 1.4 million to 1.5 million distinct CDR3 sequences, roughly 45% of them seen just once. The CDR3 runs 15 residues. The receptor's source is a woman younger than 30 in good health. Sequencing was carried out using blood. V is TRBV21-1 and J is TRBJ2-3. TRBV21-1 is a recognized pseudogene. The CDR3 region is CASSAYQGSADTQYF. Here the CDR3 DNA reads TGTGCCAGCAGCGCGTATCAGGGGAGCGCAGATACGCAGTATTTT.